This T cell receptor beta chain stems from a study of CD4 T cells in relation to SARS-CoV-2 and coronaviruses (TCRdb year 2021). A note on the overall study: In the ViraFEST assay, PBMCs were grown with antigen for nine to eleven days, and TCR beta CDR3s were then sequenced to identify antigen-specific clonal expansions. The negative reference condition was either a culture with an HIV-1 Nef peptide pool or a culture with no peptide. The Adaptive Biotechnologies TCR-sequencing kit was used to sequence samples from a few pre-COVID donors and the naive versus memory experiments, whereas other data were Illumina-based. At the level of individual TCR clonotypes, the study evaluated whether memory CD4+ T cells crossreact between the spike proteins of SARS-CoV-2 and those of common cold coronaviruses. Shared crossreactive spike epitopes were mapped to their HLA restriction using patient-derived lymphoblastoid cell lines. For other donors in the study, expansion assays were sequenced with a different, Illumina-based TCR-beta assay.

Libraries were built with the immunoSEQ multiplex PCR assay. The paper's processing steps were these. Preprocessing removed nonproductive sequences and CDR3s not starting with C, not ending with F or W, or shorter than 7 amino acids. The MANAFEST web app identified antigen-specific clonotypes based on expansion compared with the reference and other culture wells. A clone was considered positive if significant expansion relative to the reference culture was observed in 2 of 3 replicate wells at an FDR below 0.05. To be called positive, a clone also had to show significant expansion compared with every other tandem well and an odds ratio greater than 5. Pairwise Levenshtein distance, computed with the stringdist R package after three terminal residues were trimmed from each end, was used as the measure of CDR3 homology. TCRdb obtained this table from immuneACCESS and retained in-frame rearrangements with V and J assigned. These tables miss some clones; where compared with another copy, unresolved V genes account for less than half of the shortfall, and the remainder is unexplained. V and J calls plus clone size are reproduced from that table; the DNA served to infer D and trimming. This sample gives roughly 20,000 clones in total; over 70% of them show up just once. Of the sample, about 15% is held by the ten largest clones.

Paper-wide results and their limitations: Because no donor provided both pre-pandemic and post-infection samples, tracing the source of pre-existing responses was limited. Memory CD4+ clonotypes crossrecognizing SARS-CoV-2 and at least one common cold coronavirus spike were found in approximately 60% of donors. Compared with monoreactive clones, crossreactive clones had significantly weaker SARS-CoV-2-driven expansion, a result consistent with antigenic imprinting. The study was constrained by small numbers of patients and of tested TCRs. Crossreactivity analysis centred on spike protein, so crossreactivity against other viral proteins was not assessed.

V and J are trimmed by 6 bases and 4 bases, and the gene matches miss 10 bases of the junction. Reading the germline V gene gives CDR1 MDHEN and CDR2 SYDVKM. Inclusive of the bounding cysteine and phenylalanine, the CDR3 is 15 residues long. The sequence is cut down to CDR3 DNA, 45 bases in frame from base 1. Turning to this clone: No cognate antigen has been identified for it. It has no much larger one-base neighbor in the sample; base qualities were not kept.

CD4+ T cells from unexposed donors were collected before the COVID-19 pandemic (2011-2018). After approximately 11 days of culture, CD4+ T cells were isolated with the EasySep CD4+ T cell isolation kit. As cell number allowed, CD4+ T cells from unexposed donors were tested for reactivity to SARS-CoV-2 S and N and to four common cold coronavirus spike pools. Each well held roughly 2.1 million PBMCs cultured in IMDM containing 5% human AB serum and approximately 9 IU/ml IL-2. Half of the culture medium was replaced with fresh IL-2-containing medium on days 3 and 7. In general, every peptide culture condition was set up in three replicate wells. Leukapheresis product for the unexposed donors was purchased commercially. Ficoll-Paque PLUS gradient centrifugation was used to isolate PBMCs from either whole blood or leukapheresis product. PBMCs were either cryopreserved at -140 degrees C or used fresh in the expansion assay. The QIAamp Micro DNA Kit was used to extract genomic DNA from the CD4+ T cells.

Sequences were obtained from CD4+ T cells from PBMCs, cultured in vitro. The clonotype was recovered from a human donor in good health. Recombination joined TRBV28 with TRBJ2-7; TRBD2 lines up with 9 middle nucleotides. The CDR3 protein sequence reads: CASRPPGLAPYEQYF. The DNA sequence reads TGTGCCAGCAGACCCCCGGGACTAGCCCCATACGAGCAGTACTTC. Joined to the reference TRBV28 and TRBJ2-7 proteins, this CDR3 gives the full variable domain: DVKVTQSSRYLVKRTGEKVFLECVQDMDHENMFWYRQDPGLGLRLIYFSYDVKMKEKGDIPEGYSVSREKKERFSLILESASTNQTSMYLCASRPPGLAPYEQYFGPGTRLTVT.